These T cell receptor beta chains were read from a single sample in a study of blood T cell repertoires in COVID-19. TCRdb's table, derived via immunoSEQ multiplex PCR, lists solely in-frame clones and lacks some. The table includes about 220,000 clones, around 86% detected once. Sequencing was carried out using peripheral blood. The source is a woman aged 70-85 years with COVID-19, enrolled during active disease. CDR3s include the opening cysteine and the closing phenylalanine or tryptophan. The order of the fields is J gene, clone size, D gene, V gene, CDR3 DNA, CDR3 protein. The D gene is left open where the match is weak. Expanded clones get a size class; other rows say once, few or many, or leave the size out.

j_gene: TRBJ2-1
abundance: -
d_gene: -
v_gene: TRBV11-2
CDR3nt: TGTGCCAGCAGCCTCCTAGCAAGGAGCTACAATGAGCAGTTCTTC
CDR3aa: CASSLLARSYNEQFF

j_gene: TRBJ2-2
abundance: -
d_gene: TRBD1
v_gene: TRBV5-1
CDR3nt: TGCGCCAGCAGCCGTCAGGGGGCGCCCACCGGGGAGCTGTTTTTT
CDR3aa: CASSRQGAPTGELFF

j_gene: TRBJ1-6
abundance: -
d_gene: -
v_gene: TRBV18
CDR3nt: TGTGCCAGCTCACAAGCACAGAGTAACAATTCACCCCTCCACTTT
CDR3aa: CASSQAQSNNSPLHF

j_gene: TRBJ1-2
abundance: -
d_gene: -
v_gene: TRBV28
CDR3nt: TGTGCCAGCAGTTTCGCGGAGTCCAACTATGGCTACACCTTC
CDR3aa: CASSFAESNYGYTF

j_gene: TRBJ1-6
abundance: few
d_gene: -
v_gene: TRBV7-2
CDR3nt: TGTGCCAGCAGCTTTCAGGGGCCCAATTCACCCCTCCACTTT
CDR3aa: CASSFQGPNSPLHF

j_gene: TRBJ2-7
abundance: -
d_gene: -
v_gene: TRBV30
CDR3nt: TGTGCCTGGAGTCAAAAAGGGGGACACTACGAGCAGTACTTC
CDR3aa: CAWSQKGGHYEQYF

j_gene: TRBJ2-2
abundance: once
d_gene: -
v_gene: TRBV19
CDR3nt: TGTGCCAGAGCAATTGCCGGGGGAAACACCGGGGAGCTGTTTTTT
CDR3aa: CARAIAGGNTGELFF

j_gene: TRBJ2-7
abundance: -
d_gene: TRBD1
v_gene: TRBV30
CDR3nt: TGTGCCTGGGGACAGGGGAGTATAAGCTCCTACGAGCAGTACTTC
CDR3aa: CAWGQGSISSYEQYF

j_gene: TRBJ2-5
abundance: -
d_gene: TRBD1
v_gene: TRBV5-1
CDR3nt: TGCGCCAGCAGCTTCCTGCCGGGACAGGGAAGGGAGACCCAGTACTTC
CDR3aa: CASSFLPGQGRETQYF

j_gene: TRBJ2-2
abundance: -
d_gene: TRBD1
v_gene: TRBV30
CDR3nt: TGTGCCGGGGGGGACAGGGCGAACACCGGGGAGCTGTTTTTT
CDR3aa: CAGGDRANTGELFF

j_gene: TRBJ1-5
abundance: few
d_gene: TRBD1
v_gene: TRBV3-1/TRBV3-2
CDR3nt: TGTGCCAGCAGCCCGACAGGGGGCAATCAGCCCCAGCATTTT
CDR3aa: CASSPTGGNQPQHF

j_gene: TRBJ2-7
abundance: -
d_gene: -
v_gene: TRBV4-2
CDR3nt: TGTGCCAGCAGCCAACCAAGGACTAACCTTGGGGAGCAGTACTTC
CDR3aa: CASSQPRTNLGEQYF

j_gene: TRBJ2-2
abundance: -
d_gene: -
v_gene: TRBV5-1
CDR3nt: TGCGCCAGCCAGATCGACAGGACAAACACCGGGGAGCTGTTTTTT
CDR3aa: CASQIDRTNTGELFF

j_gene: TRBJ1-1
abundance: -
d_gene: TRBD1
v_gene: TRBV28
CDR3nt: TGTGCCAGCAGTACCGGACAGGGTTGGGCCCCAGCTTTCTTT
CDR3aa: CASSTGQGWAPAFF

j_gene: TRBJ1-2
abundance: -
d_gene: -
v_gene: TRBV28
CDR3nt: TGTGCCAGCAGCCCATCCGGGGGGCGAAAGGGCTACACCTTC
CDR3aa: CASSPSGGRKGYTF

j_gene: TRBJ2-7
abundance: few
d_gene: -
v_gene: TRBV6-6
CDR3nt: TGTGCCAGCCAAGCAGATCTAGGCCTAGCCTACGAGCAGTACTTC
CDR3aa: CASQADLGLAYEQYF

j_gene: TRBJ2-1
abundance: -
d_gene: TRBD2
v_gene: TRBV19
CDR3nt: TGTGCCAGTAGTTCTGGACTAGCGGTGAATGAGCAGTTCTTC
CDR3aa: CASSSGLAVNEQFF

j_gene: TRBJ1-1
abundance: -
d_gene: -
v_gene: TRBV5-5
CDR3nt: TGTGCCAGCAGAATAGGGGTGAACACTGAAGCTTTCTTT
CDR3aa: CASRIGVNTEAFF

j_gene: TRBJ2-2
abundance: -
d_gene: TRBD2
v_gene: TRBV20-1
CDR3nt: TGCAGTGCTAGTGGGAGACTAGCGGAATATACCGGGGAGCTGTTTTTT
CDR3aa: CSASGRLAEYTGELFF

j_gene: TRBJ2-4
abundance: -
d_gene: -
v_gene: TRBV5-1
CDR3nt: TGCGCCAGCAGCTTCACACAGGGACAAAACATTCAGTACTTC
CDR3aa: CASSFTQGQNIQYF

j_gene: TRBJ2-1
abundance: -
d_gene: -
v_gene: TRBV4-3
CDR3nt: TGCGCCAGCAGCCAAGGCGCGGGGGCGGGTAGCAATGAGCAGTTCTTC
CDR3aa: CASSQGAGAGSNEQFF

j_gene: TRBJ2-3
abundance: once
d_gene: TRBD2
v_gene: TRBV5-4
CDR3nt: TGTGCCAGCAGCTCAGGCTCTAGCGGGAGAGGGGATACGCAGTATTTT
CDR3aa: CASSSGSSGRGDTQYF

j_gene: TRBJ1-5
abundance: -
d_gene: -
v_gene: TRBV28
CDR3nt: TGTGCCAGCAGCCCCGGGACTGCCTATCAGCCCCAGCATTTT
CDR3aa: CASSPGTAYQPQHF

j_gene: TRBJ2-7
abundance: -
d_gene: TRBD1
v_gene: TRBV13
CDR3nt: TGTGCCAGCAGCTTAGGCCTGGGGACAGGGCACGAGCAGTACTTC
CDR3aa: CASSLGLGTGHEQYF

j_gene: TRBJ2-7
abundance: -
d_gene: -
v_gene: TRBV7-2
CDR3nt: TGTGCCAGCAGCTTAGTCCGGGAAACCTACGAGCAGTACTTC
CDR3aa: CASSLVRETYEQYF

j_gene: TRBJ1-2
abundance: -
d_gene: -
v_gene: TRBV7-9
CDR3nt: TGTGCCAGCAGACCTCCGACAGACGCTAACTATGGCTACACCTTC
CDR3aa: CASRPPTDANYGYTF

j_gene: TRBJ2-3
abundance: -
d_gene: TRBD2
v_gene: TRBV13
CDR3nt: TGTGCCAGCAGCTTACCGACTAGCGGGGGCGCAGATACGCAGTATTTT
CDR3aa: CASSLPTSGGADTQYF

j_gene: TRBJ2-6
abundance: -
d_gene: -
v_gene: TRBV28
CDR3nt: TGTGCCAGCACGGGGGACTCTGGGGCCAACGTCCTGACTTTC
CDR3aa: CASTGDSGANVLTF

j_gene: TRBJ1-2
abundance: -
d_gene: -
v_gene: TRBV3-1/TRBV3-2
CDR3nt: TGTGCCAGCAGCCAGGATAGGGGGGGGCCACTCTATGGCTACACCTTC
CDR3aa: CASSQDRGGPLYGYTF

j_gene: TRBJ2-7
abundance: -
d_gene: -
v_gene: TRBV30
CDR3nt: TGTGCCTGGAGCCGGGACTCCTACGAGCAGTACTTC
CDR3aa: CAWSRDSYEQYF

j_gene: TRBJ2-7
abundance: -
d_gene: -
v_gene: TRBV7-2
CDR3nt: TGTGCCAGCAGCTTAGCAGCCCCGGCGGGTGCCTACGAGCAGTACTTC
CDR3aa: CASSLAAPAGAYEQYF

j_gene: TRBJ1-2
abundance: -
d_gene: TRBD1
v_gene: TRBV5-1
CDR3nt: TGCGCCAGCAGCTTGATGGGACAGGGAAACGGCTACACCTTC
CDR3aa: CASSLMGQGNGYTF

j_gene: TRBJ1-3
abundance: -
d_gene: TRBD1
v_gene: TRBV28
CDR3nt: TGTGCCAGCGGGGGAACAGGGGGCTCTGGAAACACCATATATTTT
CDR3aa: CASGGTGGSGNTIYF

j_gene: TRBJ2-5
abundance: -
d_gene: TRBD1
v_gene: TRBV28
CDR3nt: TGTGCCAGCAGTTCGACAGGGGTAAAGACCCAGTACTTC
CDR3aa: CASSSTGVKTQYF

j_gene: TRBJ2-1
abundance: -
d_gene: -
v_gene: TRBV3-1/TRBV3-2
CDR3nt: TGTGCCAGCAGCCAGACTCGCTCAGGGGAGCAGTTCTTC
CDR3aa: CASSQTRSGEQFF

j_gene: TRBJ2-4
abundance: -
d_gene: -
v_gene: TRBV7-2
CDR3nt: TGTGCCAGCAGCTTACGTCAGGGTGGCATTCAGTACTTC
CDR3aa: CASSLRQGGIQYF

j_gene: TRBJ1-3
abundance: -
d_gene: TRBD1
v_gene: TRBV5-5
CDR3nt: TGTGCCAGCAGCTTACGACCGGGACAGGGGACATCAAGTGCTGGAAACACCATATATTTT
CDR3aa: CASSLRPGQGTSSAGNTIYF

j_gene: TRBJ1-3
abundance: few
d_gene: -
v_gene: TRBV3-1/TRBV3-2
CDR3nt: TGTGCCAGCAGCAGTGGCAGCTCTGGAAACACCATATATTTT
CDR3aa: CASSSGSSGNTIYF

j_gene: TRBJ1-3
abundance: -
d_gene: -
v_gene: TRBV2
CDR3nt: TGTGCCAGCAGTGCGAGAGTACTCTCTGGAAACACCATATATTTT
CDR3aa: CASSARVLSGNTIYF

j_gene: TRBJ1-5
abundance: -
d_gene: -
v_gene: TRBV28
CDR3nt: TGTGCCAGCATCGGACAGTCTTATCAGCCCCAGCATTTT
CDR3aa: CASIGQSYQPQHF

j_gene: TRBJ2-7
abundance: -
d_gene: TRBD1
v_gene: TRBV29-1
CDR3nt: TGCAGCGTCACAACCGGGACAGCGTCCTACGAGCAGTACTTC
CDR3aa: CSVTTGTASYEQYF

j_gene: TRBJ2-1
abundance: -
d_gene: -
v_gene: TRBV27
CDR3nt: TGTGCCAGCAGCGGGGGCTACAATGAGCAGTTCTTC
CDR3aa: CASSGGYNEQFF

j_gene: TRBJ2-7
abundance: -
d_gene: TRBD2
v_gene: TRBV4-3
CDR3nt: TGCGCCAGCAGCCAAGATCTAGCGGGCGTTTACGAGCAGTACTTC
CDR3aa: CASSQDLAGVYEQYF

j_gene: TRBJ2-6
abundance: -
d_gene: -
v_gene: TRBV28
CDR3nt: TGTGCCAGCAGTTTACGGGGTACTGGGGCCAACGTCCTGACTTTC
CDR3aa: CASSLRGTGANVLTF

j_gene: TRBJ1-4
abundance: -
d_gene: -
v_gene: TRBV19
CDR3nt: TGTGCCAGTAGTATCCCGAGGTCTTACGCTACTAATGAAAAACTGTTTTTT
CDR3aa: CASSIPRSYATNEKLFF

j_gene: TRBJ2-7
abundance: -
d_gene: -
v_gene: TRBV7-2
CDR3nt: TGTGCCAGCAGCTTAGCGGGAGGCCCCTACGAGCAGTACTTC
CDR3aa: CASSLAGGPYEQYF

j_gene: TRBJ1-2
abundance: -
d_gene: -
v_gene: TRBV5-6
CDR3nt: TGTGCCAGCAGCTCGGGACATACCTCTAACTATGGCTACACCTTC
CDR3aa: CASSSGHTSNYGYTF

j_gene: TRBJ1-1
abundance: -
d_gene: TRBD1
v_gene: TRBV7-2
CDR3nt: TGTGCCAGCAGCGTCGACAGGGGGCGGAAGGCTTTCTTT
CDR3aa: CASSVDRGRKAFF

j_gene: TRBJ1-4
abundance: few
d_gene: TRBD1
v_gene: TRBV18
CDR3nt: TGTGCCAGCTCATCAGGACAGGGAAGGGGTGAAAAACTGTTTTTT
CDR3aa: CASSSGQGRGEKLFF

j_gene: TRBJ2-3
abundance: -
d_gene: TRBD2
v_gene: TRBV6-6
CDR3nt: TGTGCCAGCTACTTTGGGGGGGATAGCACAGATACGCAGTATTTT
CDR3aa: CASYFGGDSTDTQYF